This T cell receptor beta chain was observed in a study of patients and donors after allogeneic stem cell transplantation. Each CDR3 protein gets one entry after TCRdb re-called the RT-PCR reads with MiXCR. The sample has approximately 200,000 distinct CDR3 sequences; more than 35% are singletons. The CDR3 extends over 12 amino acids. Trimming removed 6 bases at V and 2 bases at J, with 5 bases between. The sequenced material came from blood, either unsorted or a sorted T cell fraction (not recorded which). The receptor comes from a human donor who was either an allogeneic HSCT recipient or a stem cell or donor lymphocyte infusion donor (not recorded which). It is not recorded whose cells these are; they may come from a transplant donor. V gene TRBV12-3 or TRBV12-4 combines with J gene TRBJ1-3, with D unclear. The CDR3 nucleotides read TGTGCCAGCAGCCCCCCTGGAAACACCATATATTTT. As protein: CASSPPGNTIYF.